In this sample, the clone carrying this T cell receptor beta chain turned up once. Its matching antigen is unknown. These data are taken from a study of molecular identifiers for immune sequencing clone quantification. With 10%, 30% or 50% of RNA, about 17,000 to 1,000,000 naive CD8 T cells were sequenced. Naive CD8 T cells were picked out by sorting for CD8+CD4-CCR7+CD45RA+. With listed TCR primers and previously described methods, bulk TCR libraries were prepared. TCRdb called the PCR reads again in MiXCR, with one record for every CDR3 protein. The data contain more than 250,000 distinct CDR3 sequences, over 20% of them seen just once; the ten biggest clones take up about 0.81%. Regarding the study as a whole: Clones that exceeded 20 RNA copies held over 99% of effector molecules, yet under 1% in naive cells.

This CDR3 has 16 residues. Unmatched junction bases numbered 6, after V lost 1 base and J lost 5 bases. CDR1 and CDR2 from the germline V gene are SEHNR and FQNEAQ (reference sequence). This sequence was found in a human donor in good health. Some libraries in this study had Jurkat cell RNA spiked in. The sample consisted of naive CD8+ T cells from blood, with Jurkat cell RNA spiked in. Specified subset: FACS-sorted CD8+CD4-CCR7+CD45RA+ naive T cells. The chain carries TRBV7-9 and TRBJ2-1, with 9 bases fitting TRBD1. The CDR3 DNA sequence: TGTGCCAGCAGCTTAGTGACAGGGGGGTCCCACAATGAGCAGTTCTTC. Translating it yields CASSLVTGGSHNEQFF.